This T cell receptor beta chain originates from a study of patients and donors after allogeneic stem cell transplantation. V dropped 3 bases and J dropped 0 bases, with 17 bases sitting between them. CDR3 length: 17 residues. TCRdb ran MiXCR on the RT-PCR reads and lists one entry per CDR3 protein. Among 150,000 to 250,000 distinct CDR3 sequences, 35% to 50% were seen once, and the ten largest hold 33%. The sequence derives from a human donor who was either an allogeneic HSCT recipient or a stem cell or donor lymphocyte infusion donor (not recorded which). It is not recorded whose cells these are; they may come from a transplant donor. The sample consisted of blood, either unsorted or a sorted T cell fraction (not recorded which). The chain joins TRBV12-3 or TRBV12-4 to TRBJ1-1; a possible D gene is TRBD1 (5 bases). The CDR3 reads CASSFEPGPWVNTEAFF. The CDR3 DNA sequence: TGTGCCAGCAGTTTTGAACCGGGGCCTTGGGTGAACACTGAAGCTTTCTTT.